This T cell receptor beta chain was sequenced in a study of blood T cell repertoires in COVID-19. Study details: In each case, the material was cDNA or gDNA derived from T cells, B-cell-depleted T cells, or PBMCs.

This study enrolled people aged roughly 18 to 89 from approximately 24 US geographic areas. Participants were placed into cohorts based on the clinical history they reported. The assay was immunoSEQ multiplex PCR, and TCRdb's table has in-frame clones only and misses some. The data show over 200,000 clones, 88% seen once. V lost 5 bases and J 4 bases, leaving 3 bases between the germline ends. The CDR3 has 11 residues. Germline CDR1 is MNHEY and CDR2 is SMNVEV (reference sequence). The sequenced material came from PBMCs or T cells enriched from blood (not recorded which). V gene TRBV27 combines with J gene TRBJ2-1; D unclear. The TCR originated in a woman aged 30 to 39 who had been exposed to COVID-19. The CDR3 spells CASSHYNEQFF. CDR3 DNA: TGTGCCAGCAGTCATTACAATGAGCAGTTCTTC.